These 11 T cell receptor beta chains came from one sample sequenced in a study of blood T cell repertoires in COVID-19. Measured with immunoSEQ multiplex PCR; TCRdb has only the in-frame clones, and not every one. The table includes 90,000 or so clones, 86% detected once. Sequences were obtained from peripheral blood. These receptors came from a human donor in a cohort sampled during active COVID-19.

The rearrangement uses TRBV19 and TRBJ2-7; tentative D call: TRBD1 (6 bases). Between the trimmed V and J ends, which lost 4 bases and 3 bases, there was a span of 13 bases. The CDR3 contains 14 residues. Germline V CDR1 and CDR2: LNHDA, SQIVND (reference sequence). In nucleotides, the CDR3 is TGTGCCAGTAGTACCCGTCTGGACAGCTACGAGCAGTACTTC. It specifies CASSTRLDSYEQYF.

This sequence joins TRBV5-1 and TRBJ1-1; D may be TRBD1 (5 bases). The ends were cut back, 2 bases at V and 6 bases at J, with 14 bases in the middle. Germline V gene data show CDR1 as SGHRS and CDR2 as YFSETQ. This CDR3 comprises 14 residues. The CDR3: CASSLGEVVAEAFF. In DNA, the CDR3 is TGCGCCAGCAGCTTAGGGGAAGTGGTCGCTGAAGCTTTCTTT.

CDR3 protein: CASSLVGDTEAFF. The CDR3 DNA sequence: TGTGCCAGCAGCTTAGTAGGGGACACTGAAGCTTTCTTT. The chain joins TRBV7-2 to TRBJ1-1; D is perhaps TRBD1 (5 bases). The CDR3 extends over 13 amino acids. The germline V and J ends were trimmed by 1 base and 3 bases, with 6 bases remaining between them. Per the germline V gene, CDR1 is SGHTA and CDR2 is FQGNSA.

The rearrangement links TRBV28 to TRBJ1-4; no reliable D call. CDR3 length equals 15 residues. V lost 1 base, J lost 8 bases, and 14 bases lay in between. Germline CDR1 MDHEN, CDR2 SYDVKM. The CDR3 coding sequence is TGTGCCAGCAGTTTATTCGGGGAGGGCGGGGAAAAACTGTTTTTT. Encoded protein: CASSLFGEGGEKLFF. Variable domain in full (rest from reference TRBV28 and TRBJ1-4): DVKVTQSSRYLVKRTGEKVFLECVQDMDHENMFWYRQDPGLGLRLIYFSYDVKMKEKGDIPEGYSVSREKKERFSLILESASTNQTSMYLCASSLFGEGGEKLFFGSGTQLSVL.

J is TRBJ2-5 and V is TRBV5-6; maybe TRBD2 (5 bases). V lost 1 base to trimming and J lost 3 bases, with 13 bases between them. This CDR3 region has 15 residues. Germline assignment: CDR1 SGHDT and CDR2 YYEEEE. The CDR3 spells CASSLWRLTEETQYF. The DNA of the CDR3 is TGTGCCAGCAGCTTGTGGCGACTAACAGAAGAGACCCAGTACTTC. Full variable domain (remainder filled in from reference TRBV5-6 and TRBJ2-5): DAGVTQSPTHLIKTRGQQVTLRCSPKSGHDTVSWYQQALGQGPQFIFQYYEEEERQRGNFPDRFSGHQFPNYSSELNVNALLLGDSALYLCASSLWRLTEETQYFGPGTRLLVL.

V is TRBV4-2 and J is TRBJ2-7; 8 positions agree with TRBD2. The CDR3 has 16 residues. Germline assignment: CDR1 LGHNA and CDR2 YNFKEQ. The V and J ends lost 1 base and 6 bases, in that order; junction bases with no gene match: 11. Here the CDR3 reads CASSQALRAGESEQYF. The CDR3 DNA sequence: TGTGCCAGCAGCCAAGCCCTCCGAGCGGGAGAATCCGAGCAGTACTTC.

The chain couples TRBV10-3 to TRBJ1-6, with 7 bases that match TRBD1. The CDR3 runs to 16 residues. The germline gives CDR1 ENHRY, CDR2 SYGVKD. V lost 0 bases and J lost 7; bases outside the gene matches: 6. The CDR3 region is CAISESKGAGNSPLHF. CDR3 nucleotide sequence: TGTGCCATCAGTGAGTCGAAGGGGGCAGGGAATTCACCCCTCCACTTT.

This clone was recorded once. The V call is TRBV5-1, the J call TRBJ2-1, with TRBD1 identical over 8 bases. Unmatched junction bases numbered 11, after V lost 0 bases and J lost 9 bases. Germline CDR1 reads SGHRS; CDR2 reads YFSETQ. The CDR3 loop spans 16 amino acids. This CDR3 reads CASSLDPATGAAEQFF. CDR3 nucleotide sequence: TGCGCCAGCAGCTTGGATCCGGCGACAGGGGCGGCTGAGCAGTTCTTC. The full variable domain, with the rest looked up from reference TRBV5-1 and TRBJ2-1, is KAGVTQTPRYLIKTRGQQVTLSCSPISGHRSVSWYQQTPGQGLQFLFEYFSETQRNKGNFPGRFSGRQFSNSRSEMNVSTLELGDSALYLCASSLDPATGAAEQFFGPGTRLTVL.

The V gene is TRBV19, the J gene TRBJ1-5; a weak D match, TRBD1 (6 bases). This CDR3 comprises 14 residues. Germline-derived CDR1 and CDR2 are LNHDA and SQIVND (reference sequence). Trimming pared 5 bases from V and 4 bases from J, leaving 12 bases between. The CDR3 region is CASSPQGPNQPQHF. CDR3 nucleotide sequence: TGTGCCAGTAGTCCTCAGGGGCCTAATCAGCCCCAGCATTTT.

V is TRBV5-1 and J is TRBJ2-7, with D perhaps TRBD1 (5 bases). V was clipped by 7 bases and J by 1 base, with 12 bases between them. The germline V gene has CDR1 SGHRS and CDR2 YFSETQ. There are 13 residues in the CDR3. CDR3 sequence (DNA): TGCGCCAGCGCCCAGGGCCTGTCCTACGAGCAGTACTTC. It specifies CASAQGLSYEQYF.

This clone was seen a single time. The rearrangement uses TRBV6-5 and TRBJ2-1; tentatively, D is TRBD2 (5 bases). Germline V gene data show CDR1 as MNHEY and CDR2 as SVGAGI. This CDR3 is 13 amino acids long. The V and J ends lost 6 bases and 3 bases respectively, with 9 bases between them. CDR3: CASRDGNYNEQFF. The DNA for the CDR3 is TGTGCCAGCAGGGACGGGAACTACAATGAGCAGTTCTTC.